The present entry profiles one T cell receptor beta chain with its context. The specificity of this receptor is unknown. No clone much larger than this one lies a single base away; base qualities are absent. Taken with the paper, the label for time point translates to: week 5, during vaccination. Each vaccine dose, consisting of 300 ug of a 20-mer mutant IDH1 peptide in Montanide, was administered subcutaneously with topical imiquimod. Newly diagnosed WHO grade 3 or 4 IDH1-mutant astrocytomas showing loss of nuclear ATRX were present in the donors. The samples were drawn from NOA16, a multicentre, single-arm, open-label phase I trial in Germany that tested a mutant IDH1 peptide vaccine in humans for the first time. The DNeasy Blood and Tissue Kit was used to extract genomic DNA from EDTA blood for TCRB sequencing. V is cut by 0 bases and J by 2 bases, and the space between the germline ends is 5 bases. The CDR3 holds 13 amino acids from the cysteine to the phenylalanine. The sequence is cut down to CDR3 DNA, 39 bases in frame from base 1. Via the germline V gene, CDR1 is SGHDT and CDR2 YYEEEE.

Libraries were constructed by the immunoSEQ multiplex PCR assay. Rearranged TCR beta chain sequences were amplified with the hsTCRB Kit following the manufacturer's protocol. TCRB libraries were sequenced on an Illumina MiSeq. The study's processing was this. The proprietary platform of the kit vendor was used for demultiplexing, trimming and gene mapping. TCRdb carries this immuneACCESS record with in-frame sequences only. Its versions omit some clonotypes, under half of them owing to an unresolved V gene in the studies checked, with the rest unexplained. Clone size and the V and J calls come from that table; the DNA yielded D and trimming. A total of approximately 26,000 clones appear in this sample, around 85% of them only once. Approximately 7% of the sample goes to the ten largest clones. These data are taken from a study of a mutant IDH1 vaccine in newly diagnosed glioma (dated by TCRdb to 2020 to 2023). With regard to the full study: Eight vaccinations were administered to patients in weeks 1, 3, 5, 7, 11, 15, 19 and 23, corresponding to visits V03 through V10. Vaccination began 4-6 weeks after radiotherapy alone, or alongside temozolomide cycles in the chemotherapy-containing groups. Of the 30 to 35 treated patients, about 62% were male and around 40% were female, and a mean age of roughly 41 years was recorded. Prior to enrollment, standard therapy consisting of radiotherapy alone, temozolomide alone, or radiochemotherapy with temozolomide had been administered to patients, with the combination being received by most patients. Six visits were used for peripheral blood collection: V03 (baseline), V05, V07, V10, V12 and V13. Longitudinal TCRB deep sequencing was performed for approximately 24 treated patients wherever samples were available for exploratory analyses.

What the authors observed across the whole study: Immune responses induced by the vaccine were seen in 90% to 95% of patients across multiple MHC alleles. It was noted by the authors that analyses of patient blood samples could not be reproduced owing to sample limitations. Pseudoprogression appeared unrelated to alterations in the top peripheral T cell clonotypes detected by TCRB sequencing. PBMC samples for TCRB deep sequencing were selected based on availability.

This TCR was sampled from a man between 40 and 49 years old with glioma. Some clones in this sample may be carry-over from other donors' samples. The receptor chain draws on TRBV5-6 and TRBJ1-2, with TRBD1 perhaps the D gene, on 5 matching bases. Specimen: PBMCs, collected from a glioma patient whose treatment included an IDH1 peptide vaccine. Read as DNA, the sequence is TGTGCCAGCAGCTTGGACAGGAACTATGGCTACACCTTC. Its product reads: CASSLDRNYGYTF. Supplemented by the reference TRBV5-6 and TRBJ1-2 proteins around the CDR3, the complete variable domain is DAGVTQSPTHLIKTRGQQVTLRCSPKSGHDTVSWYQQALGQGPQFIFQYYEEEERQRGNFPDRFSGHQFPNYSSELNVNALLLGDSALYLCASSLDRNYGYTFGSGTRLTVV.